These 8 T cell receptor beta chains share one sample of origin, sequenced in a study of blood T cell repertoires in COVID-19. TCRdb keeps only in-frame clones here, not all; method: immunoSEQ multiplex PCR. The repertoire holds some 190,000 clones, with about 77% as singletons. The sample comprised PBMCs or T cells enriched from blood (not recorded which). The receptors here all came from a woman aged 45-65 years with acute COVID-19.

The gene calls are TRBV5-8 and TRBJ2-7; 11 bases line up with TRBD1. Germline V gives CDR1 SGHTS, CDR2 YDEGEE. After removal of 4 bases from V and 7 bases from J, the junction contained 7 bases not matched to a gene. The CDR3 covers 14 residues. CDR3 amino acids: CASSKGQGAWEQYV. The CDR3 DNA sequence: TGTGCCAGCAGCAAAGGACAGGGGGCTTGGGAGCAGTACGTC.

The chain has TRBV12-3 or TRBV12-4 and TRBJ1-2, with 7 bases identical to TRBD1. The CDR3 extends over 13 amino acids. V shed 2 bases and J 8 bases; nucleotides not matched to a gene: 5. This CDR3 reads CASSLQQGNGYTF. The DNA of the CDR3 is TGTGCCAGCAGTTTACAACAGGGGAACGGCTACACCTTC.

The chain carries TRBV20-1 and TRBJ1-5, with D maybe TRBD1 (5 bases). Germline CDR1 reads DFQATT; CDR2 reads SNEGSKA (reference sequence). The CDR3 contains 12 residues. V was cut by 6 bases and J by 8 bases, with 14 bases left in between. CDR3 sequence reads: CSASRGAKPQHF. The CDR3 bases are TGCAGTGCAAGTAGGGGCGCAAAGCCCCAGCATTTT.

The chain joins TRBV20-1 to TRBJ2-7; D perhaps matches TRBD1 (5 bases). The CDR3 covers 11 residues. Germline CDR1 DFQATT, CDR2 SNEGSKA (reference sequence). With 5 bases removed from V and 2 bases from J, the gap between germline ends came to 7 bases. Here the CDR3 reads CSAGAAYEQYV. CDR3 in DNA: TGCAGTGCTGGGGCTGCCTACGAGCAGTACGTC.

The chain couples TRBV27 to TRBJ2-5, with 8 bases identical to TRBD1. After removal of 6 bases from V and 2 bases from J, the junction contained 2 bases not matched to a gene. Germline V gene data show CDR1 as MNHEY and CDR2 as SMNVEV (reference sequence). The CDR3 has 13 residues. The DNA for the CDR3 is TGTGCCAGCAGAAGACAGGGGCAAGAGACCCAGTACTTC. Translated, it gives CASRRQGQETQYF.

A few counts support this clone. The chain joins TRBV14 to TRBJ1-1; D is undetermined. The germline V gene encodes CDR1 SGHDN and CDR2 FVKESK. Trimming shortened V by 0 bases and J by 5 bases, and 13 bases separated the two germline ends. This CDR3 contains 15 residues. DNA of the CDR3: TGTGCCAGCAGCCAAGATATCGGGGTGGGGACTGAAGCTTTCTTT. Residues: CASSQDIGVGTEAFF.

The gene calls are TRBV7-8 and TRBJ2-5; 16 bases match TRBD2. The CDR3 contains 15 residues. Germline assignment: CDR1 SGHVS and CDR2 FQNEAQ. V lost 8 bases to trimming and J lost 3 bases; unmatched junction nucleotides: 3. CDR3 nucleotide sequence: TGTGCCAGCGATGGGACTAGCGGGGGGGAAGAGACCCAGTACTTC. This sequence encodes CASDGTSGGEETQYF.

In DNA, the CDR3 is TGTGCCAGCAGCTTGCACAGGGTAAATCAGCCCCAGCATTTT. It codes for CASSLHRVNQPQHF. The chain carries TRBV5-8 and TRBJ1-5, with a tentative D call TRBD1 (6 bases). V lost 1 base and J 4 bases, leaving 9 bases between the germline ends. Germline V gives CDR1 SGHTS, CDR2 YDEGEE. This CDR3 has 14 residues.